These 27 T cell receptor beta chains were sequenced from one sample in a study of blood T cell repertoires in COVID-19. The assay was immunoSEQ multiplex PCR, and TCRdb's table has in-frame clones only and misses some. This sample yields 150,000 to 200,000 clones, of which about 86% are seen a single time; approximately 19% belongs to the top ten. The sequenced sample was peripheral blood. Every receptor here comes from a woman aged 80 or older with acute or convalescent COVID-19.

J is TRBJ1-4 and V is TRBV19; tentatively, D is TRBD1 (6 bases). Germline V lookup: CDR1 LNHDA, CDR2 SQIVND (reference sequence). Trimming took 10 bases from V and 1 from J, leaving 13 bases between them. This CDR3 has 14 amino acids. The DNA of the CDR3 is TGTGCCACCAGGGGTTTCAGAACTAATGAAAAACTGTTTTTT. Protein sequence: CATRGFRTNEKLFF.

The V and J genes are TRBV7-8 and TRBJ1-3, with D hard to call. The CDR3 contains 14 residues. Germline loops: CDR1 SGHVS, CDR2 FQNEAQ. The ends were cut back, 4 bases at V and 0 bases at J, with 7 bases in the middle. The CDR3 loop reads CASSSPHSGNTIYF. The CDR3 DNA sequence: TGTGCCAGCAGCTCCCCCCACTCTGGAAACACCATATATTTT. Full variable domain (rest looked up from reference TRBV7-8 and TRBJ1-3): GAGVSQSPRYKVAKRGQDVALRCDPISGHVSLFWYQQALGQGPEFLTYFQNEAQLDKSGLPSDRFFAERPEGSVSTLKIQRTQQEDSAVYLCASSSPHSGNTIYFGEGSWLTVV.

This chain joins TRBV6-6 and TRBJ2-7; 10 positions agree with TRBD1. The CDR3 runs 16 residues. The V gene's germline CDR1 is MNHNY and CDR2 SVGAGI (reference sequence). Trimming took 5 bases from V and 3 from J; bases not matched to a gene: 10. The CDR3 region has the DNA TGTGCCAGCAGTCGAACGCCGGGACAGGGGAGCTACGAGCAGTACTTC. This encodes CASSRTPGQGSYEQYF.

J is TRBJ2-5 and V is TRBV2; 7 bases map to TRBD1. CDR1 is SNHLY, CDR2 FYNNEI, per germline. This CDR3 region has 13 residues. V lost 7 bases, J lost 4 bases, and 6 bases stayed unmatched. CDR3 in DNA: TGTGCCAGCACCTTGACAGGGATAGAGACCCAGTACTTC. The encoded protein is CASTLTGIETQYF.

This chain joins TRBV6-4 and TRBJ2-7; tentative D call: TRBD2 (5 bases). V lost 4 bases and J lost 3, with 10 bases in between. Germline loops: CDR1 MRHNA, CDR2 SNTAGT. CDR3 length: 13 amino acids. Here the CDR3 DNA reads TGTGCCAGCAGTGTGGAGGCTAGCTACGAGCAGTACTTC. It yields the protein CASSVEASYEQYF.

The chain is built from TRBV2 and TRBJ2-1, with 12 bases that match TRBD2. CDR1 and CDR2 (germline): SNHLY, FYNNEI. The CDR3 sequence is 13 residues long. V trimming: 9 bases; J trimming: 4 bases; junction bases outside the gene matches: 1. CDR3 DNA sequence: TGTGCCAGTGGACTAGCGGGATACAATGAGCAGTTCTTC. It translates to CASGLAGYNEQFF.

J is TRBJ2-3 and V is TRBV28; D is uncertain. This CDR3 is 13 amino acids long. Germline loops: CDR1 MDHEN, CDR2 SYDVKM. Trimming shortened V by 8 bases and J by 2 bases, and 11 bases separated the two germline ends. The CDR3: CASVALYTDTQYF. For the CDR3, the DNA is TGTGCCAGCGTAGCCCTCTACACAGATACGCAGTATTTT.

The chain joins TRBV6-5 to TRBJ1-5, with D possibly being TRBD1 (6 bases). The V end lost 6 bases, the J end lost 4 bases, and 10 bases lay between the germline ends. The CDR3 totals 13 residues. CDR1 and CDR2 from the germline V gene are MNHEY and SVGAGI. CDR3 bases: TGTGCCAGCAGCCGGGACACTAATCAGCCCCAGCATTTT. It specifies CASSRDTNQPQHF.

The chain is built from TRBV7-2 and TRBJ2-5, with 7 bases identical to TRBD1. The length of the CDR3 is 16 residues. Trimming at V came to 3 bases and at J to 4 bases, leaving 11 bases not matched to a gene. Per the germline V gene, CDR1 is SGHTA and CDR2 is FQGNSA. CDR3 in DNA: TGTGCCAGCAGCTTCGCCGGACAGGTTTTCCGAGAGACCCAGTACTTC. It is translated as CASSFAGQVFRETQYF.

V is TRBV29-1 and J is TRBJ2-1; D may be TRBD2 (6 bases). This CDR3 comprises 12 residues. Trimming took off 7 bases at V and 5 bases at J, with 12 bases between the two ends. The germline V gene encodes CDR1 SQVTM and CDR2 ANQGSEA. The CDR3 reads CSAGGGNNEQFF. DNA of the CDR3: TGCAGCGCGGGTGGCGGGAACAATGAGCAGTTCTTC.

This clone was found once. CDR3 residues: CASSPYSQGPQHF. CDR3 DNA: TGTGCCAGCAGTCCCTATTCTCAGGGGCCCCAGCATTTT. This chain uses TRBV12-3 or TRBV12-4 with TRBJ1-5; a possible D gene is TRBD1 (5 bases). The CDR3 contains 13 residues. V was trimmed by 5 bases and J by 9 bases, leaving 14 bases between them.

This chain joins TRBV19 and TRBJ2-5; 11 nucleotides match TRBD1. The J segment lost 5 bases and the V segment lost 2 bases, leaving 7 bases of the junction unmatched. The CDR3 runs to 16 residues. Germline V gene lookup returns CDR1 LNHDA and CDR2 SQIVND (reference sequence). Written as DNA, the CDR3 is TGTGCCAGTAGTATATCCGGGACAGGGGGTTCCGAGACCCAGTACTTC. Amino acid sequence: CASSISGTGGSETQYF.

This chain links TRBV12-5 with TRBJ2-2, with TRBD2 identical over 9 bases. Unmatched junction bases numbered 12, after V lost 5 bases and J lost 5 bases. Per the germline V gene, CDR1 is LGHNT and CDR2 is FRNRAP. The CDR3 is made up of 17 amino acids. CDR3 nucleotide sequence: TGTGCTAGTGGTCCCGGGGGGACTAGCTTACGGACCGGGGAGCTGTTTTTT. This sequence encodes CASGPGGTSLRTGELFF.

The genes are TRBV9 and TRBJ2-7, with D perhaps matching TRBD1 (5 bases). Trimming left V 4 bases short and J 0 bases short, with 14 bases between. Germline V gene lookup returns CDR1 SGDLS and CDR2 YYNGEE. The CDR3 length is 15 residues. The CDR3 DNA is TGTGCCAGCAGCCCCGACAGACCGGGCTCCTACGAGCAGTACTTC. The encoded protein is CASSPDRPGSYEQYF.

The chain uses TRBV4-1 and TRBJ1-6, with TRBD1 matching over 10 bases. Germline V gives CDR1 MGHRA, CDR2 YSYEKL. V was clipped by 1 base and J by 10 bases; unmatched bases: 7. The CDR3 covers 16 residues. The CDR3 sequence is CASSQGQGAGKSPLHF. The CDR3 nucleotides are TGCGCCAGCAGCCAAGGACAGGGGGCTGGAAAGTCACCCCTCCACTTT.

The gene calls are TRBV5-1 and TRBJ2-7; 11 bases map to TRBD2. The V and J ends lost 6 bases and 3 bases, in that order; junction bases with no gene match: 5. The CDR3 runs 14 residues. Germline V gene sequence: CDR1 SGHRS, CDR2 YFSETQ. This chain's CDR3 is CASTSGTSGYEQYF. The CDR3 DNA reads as TGCGCCAGCACCTCCGGGACTAGCGGCTACGAGCAGTACTTC.

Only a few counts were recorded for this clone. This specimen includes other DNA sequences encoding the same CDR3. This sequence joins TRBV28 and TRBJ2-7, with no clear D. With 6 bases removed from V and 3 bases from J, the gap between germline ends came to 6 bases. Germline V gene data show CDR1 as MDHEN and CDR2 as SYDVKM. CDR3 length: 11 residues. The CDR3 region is CASSPFYEQYF. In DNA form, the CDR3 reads TGTGCCAGCAGCCCCTTCTACGAGCAGTACTTC.

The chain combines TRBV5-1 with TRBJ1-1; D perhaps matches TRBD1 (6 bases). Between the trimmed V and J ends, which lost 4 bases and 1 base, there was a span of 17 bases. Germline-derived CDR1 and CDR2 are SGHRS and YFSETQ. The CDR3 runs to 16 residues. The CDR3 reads CASSPPGGARNTEAFF. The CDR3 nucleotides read TGCGCCAGCAGCCCTCCTGGGGGCGCGAGGAACACTGAAGCTTTCTTT.

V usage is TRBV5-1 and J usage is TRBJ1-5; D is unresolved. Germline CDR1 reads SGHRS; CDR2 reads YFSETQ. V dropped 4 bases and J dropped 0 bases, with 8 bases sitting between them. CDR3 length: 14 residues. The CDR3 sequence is CASSPQDSNQPQHF. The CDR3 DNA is TGCGCCAGCAGCCCCCAGGATAGCAATCAGCCCCAGCATTTT.

In DNA form, the CDR3 reads TGTGCCAGCAGCCAAAGACTAGCCCCCCGGGACTACCCGTCCTACGAGCAGTACTTC. Protein product: CASSQRLAPRDYPSYEQYF. The J gene is TRBJ2-7, the V gene TRBV14; TRBD2 agrees at 7 bases. CDR3 length: 19 amino acids. Germline-derived CDR1 and CDR2 are SGHDN and FVKESK. With 2 bases clipped from V and 1 base from J, the junction kept 17 bases outside the gene matches.

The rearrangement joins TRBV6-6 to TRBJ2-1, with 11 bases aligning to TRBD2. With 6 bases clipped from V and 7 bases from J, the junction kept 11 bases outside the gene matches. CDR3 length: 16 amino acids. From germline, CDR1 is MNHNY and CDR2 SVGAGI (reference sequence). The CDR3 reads CASRGYSGRDWNEQFF. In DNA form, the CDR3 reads TGTGCCAGCAGGGGTTATAGCGGGAGGGACTGGAATGAGCAGTTCTTC.

The CDR3 nucleotides are TGTGCCAGCACCCCCGGACTAGCGGGGGGGAACACCGGGGAGCTGTTTTTT. Translation gives CASTPGLAGGNTGELFF. V gene TRBV2 combines with J gene TRBJ2-2, with TRBD2 identical over 14 bases. V dropped 7 bases and J dropped 1; count of bases not matched to a gene: 5. This CDR3 is 17 amino acids long. Germline loops: CDR1 SNHLY, CDR2 FYNNEI. The whole variable domain, remainder taken from reference TRBV2 and TRBJ2-2, is EPEVTQTPSHQVTQMGQEVILRCVPISNHLYFYWYRQILGQKVEFLVSFYNNEISEKSEIFDDQFSVERPDGSNFTLKIRSTKLEDSAMYFCASTPGLAGGNTGELFFGEGSRLTVL.

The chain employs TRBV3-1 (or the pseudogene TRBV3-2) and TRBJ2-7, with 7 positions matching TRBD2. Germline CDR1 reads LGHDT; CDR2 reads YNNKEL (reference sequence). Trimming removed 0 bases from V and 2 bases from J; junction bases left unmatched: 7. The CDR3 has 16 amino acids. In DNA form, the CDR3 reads TGTGCCAGCAGCCAAGATGATCGGGGAGGGACCTACGAGCAGTACTTC. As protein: CASSQDDRGGTYEQYF.

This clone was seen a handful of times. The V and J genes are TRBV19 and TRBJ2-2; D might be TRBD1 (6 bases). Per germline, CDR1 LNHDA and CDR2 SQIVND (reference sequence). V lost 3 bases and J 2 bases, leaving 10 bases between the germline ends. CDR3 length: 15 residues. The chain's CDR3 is CASSMTDSNTGELFF. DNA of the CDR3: TGTGCCAGTAGTATGACGGACAGTAACACCGGGGAGCTGTTTTTT.

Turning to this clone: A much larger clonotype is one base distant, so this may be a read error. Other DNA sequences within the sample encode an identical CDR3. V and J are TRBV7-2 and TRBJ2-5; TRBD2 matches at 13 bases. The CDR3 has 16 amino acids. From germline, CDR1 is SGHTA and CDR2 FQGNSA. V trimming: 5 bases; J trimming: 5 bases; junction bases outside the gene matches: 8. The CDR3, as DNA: TGTGCCAGCAGCATAACTAGCGGGGGGGCGGGCGAGACCCAGTACTTC. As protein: CASSITSGGAGETQYF. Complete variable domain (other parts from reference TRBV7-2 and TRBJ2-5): GAGVSQSPSNKVTEKGKDVELRCDPISGHTALYWYRQSLGQGLEFLIYFQGNSAPDKSGLPSDRFSAERTGGSVSTLTIQRTQQEDSAVYLCASSITSGGAGETQYFGPGTRLLVL.

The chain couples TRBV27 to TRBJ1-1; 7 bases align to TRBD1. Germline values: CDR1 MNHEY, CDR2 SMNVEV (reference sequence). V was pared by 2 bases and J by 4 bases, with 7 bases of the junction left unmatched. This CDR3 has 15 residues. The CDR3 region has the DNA TGTGCCAGCAGTTTAGAACAGGGGTCGGGCACTGAAGCTTTCTTT. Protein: CASSLEQGSGTEAFF.

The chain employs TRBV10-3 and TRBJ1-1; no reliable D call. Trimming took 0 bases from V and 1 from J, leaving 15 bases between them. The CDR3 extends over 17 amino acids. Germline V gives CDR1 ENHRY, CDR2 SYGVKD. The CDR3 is CAISESIRALRNTEAFF. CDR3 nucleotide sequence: TGTGCCATCAGTGAGTCGATCCGCGCACTCCGGAACACTGAAGCTTTCTTT.